This T cell receptor beta chain was recorded in a study of blood T cell repertoires in COVID-19. Looking at the study overall: PBMCs, B-cell-depleted T cells, or T cells were the source of the cDNA or gDNA that made up the material.

The authors' processing: Quantification of nucleated cells was approximated via reference gene primer amplification. Some clones are missing from TCRdb's copy, which holds only in-frame ones; the method was immunoSEQ multiplex PCR. The V and J calls and clone size are taken from that table; D and trimming were inferred from the DNA. The table has about 190,000 clones, 70% to 85% seen once; the top ten hold under 7.5%. V lost 3 bases to trimming and J lost 2 bases; unmatched junction nucleotides: 4. The CDR3 totals 15 residues. Germline CDR1 SGHNT, CDR2 YENEEA. Followed longitudinally, the Seattle patients had been enrolled during active infection.

This chain links TRBV11-3 with TRBJ2-3; 8 nucleotides match TRBD1. The sample consisted of peripheral blood. This TCR was recovered from a man older than 75 with COVID-19, enrolled during active disease. The CDR3 reads CASSFRGRATDTQYF. The DNA for the CDR3 is TGTGCCAGCAGCTTCAGGGGGCGCGCCACAGATACGCAGTATTTT.